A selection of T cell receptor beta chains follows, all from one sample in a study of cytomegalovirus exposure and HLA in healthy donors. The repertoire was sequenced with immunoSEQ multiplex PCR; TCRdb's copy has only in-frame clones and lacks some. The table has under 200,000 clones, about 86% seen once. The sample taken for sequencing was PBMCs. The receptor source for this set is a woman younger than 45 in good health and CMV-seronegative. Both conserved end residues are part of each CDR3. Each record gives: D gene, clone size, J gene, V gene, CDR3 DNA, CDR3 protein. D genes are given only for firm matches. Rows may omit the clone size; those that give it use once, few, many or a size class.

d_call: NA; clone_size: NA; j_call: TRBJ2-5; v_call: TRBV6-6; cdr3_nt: TGTGCCAGCAGTTACAAGGAGACCCAGTACTTC; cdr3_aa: CASSYKETQYF
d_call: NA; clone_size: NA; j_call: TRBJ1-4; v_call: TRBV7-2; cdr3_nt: TGTGCCAGCAGCGAGGGGAATGAAAAACTGTTTTTT; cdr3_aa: CASSEGNEKLFF
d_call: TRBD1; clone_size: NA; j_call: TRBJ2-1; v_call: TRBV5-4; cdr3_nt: TGTGCCAGCAGCCGACCGGACAGGTTTGACCACAATGAGCAGTTCTTC; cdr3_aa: CASSRPDRFDHNEQFF
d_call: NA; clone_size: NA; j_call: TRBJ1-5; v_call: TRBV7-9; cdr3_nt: TGTGCCAGCAGCGGCCCGGGCGCTCCGAATCAGCCCCAGCATTTT; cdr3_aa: CASSGPGAPNQPQHF
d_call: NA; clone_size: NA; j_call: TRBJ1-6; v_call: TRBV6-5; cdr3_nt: TGTGCCAGCATCGACTCCGGGGCGCGGAATTCACCCCTCCACTTT; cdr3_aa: CASIDSGARNSPLHF
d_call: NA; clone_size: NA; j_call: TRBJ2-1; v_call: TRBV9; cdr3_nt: TGTGCCAGCAGCGTAGGTCCGGACGAGGAGCAGTTCTTC; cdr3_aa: CASSVGPDEEQFF
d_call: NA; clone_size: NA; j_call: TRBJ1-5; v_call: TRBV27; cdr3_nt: TGTGCCAGCAGTTTTCGGGGGGGTGCCCCAAGCAATCAGCCCCAGCATTTT; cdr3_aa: CASSFRGGAPSNQPQHF
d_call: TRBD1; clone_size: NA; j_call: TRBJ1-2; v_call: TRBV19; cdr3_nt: TGTGCCAGTAGTCCCACATCCGGGACAGGGTACTATGGCTACACCTTC; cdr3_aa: CASSPTSGTGYYGYTF
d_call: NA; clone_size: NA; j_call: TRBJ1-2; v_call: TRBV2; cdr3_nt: TGTGCCAGCTCCCCTATGGGGAACTATGGCTACACCTTC; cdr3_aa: CASSPMGNYGYTF
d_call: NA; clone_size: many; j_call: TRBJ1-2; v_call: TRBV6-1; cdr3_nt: TGTGCCAGCAGCGCTACAGGGATAAGGAGTGGCTACACCTTC; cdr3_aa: CASSATGIRSGYTF
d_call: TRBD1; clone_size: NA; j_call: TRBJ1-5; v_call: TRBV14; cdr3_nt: TGTGCCAGCAGCCGACAGGGCGATCAGCCCCAGCATTTT; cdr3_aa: CASSRQGDQPQHF
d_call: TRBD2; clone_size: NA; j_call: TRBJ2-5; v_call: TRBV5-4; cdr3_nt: TGTGCCAGCAGCTTAGGGACTAGCGGGGGTCAAGAGACCCAGTACTTC; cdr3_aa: CASSLGTSGGQETQYF
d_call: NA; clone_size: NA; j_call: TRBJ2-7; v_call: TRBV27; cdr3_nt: TGTGCCAGCAGTTCCCTCCCGGTCCTTCTTCATTACGAGCAGTACTTC; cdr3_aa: CASSSLPVLLHYEQYF
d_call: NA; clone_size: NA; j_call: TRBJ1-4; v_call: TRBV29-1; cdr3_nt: TGCAGCGTTGTGACAGTAAATGAAAAACTGTTTTTT; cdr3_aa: CSVVTVNEKLFF
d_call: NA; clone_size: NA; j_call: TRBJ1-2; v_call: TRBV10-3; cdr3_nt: TGTGCCATCAGTGAGCAGCGGGAACTTGGCTACACCTTC; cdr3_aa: CAISEQRELGYTF
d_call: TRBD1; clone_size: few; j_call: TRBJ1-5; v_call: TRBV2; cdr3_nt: TGTGCCAGCGGGACAGGGCAGGGCAATCAGCCCCAGCATTTT; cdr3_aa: CASGTGQGNQPQHF
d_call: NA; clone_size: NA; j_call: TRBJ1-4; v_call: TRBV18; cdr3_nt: TGTGCCAGCTCATCTGACAGCCCCGCAACTAATGAAAAACTGTTTTTT; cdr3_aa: CASSSDSPATNEKLFF
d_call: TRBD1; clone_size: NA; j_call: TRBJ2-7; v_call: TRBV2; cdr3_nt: TGTGCCACCAGGGGGGGGACAGGGCGATACGAGCAGTACTTC; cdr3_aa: CATRGGTGRYEQYF
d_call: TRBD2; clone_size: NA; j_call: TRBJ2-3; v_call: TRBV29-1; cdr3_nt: TGCAGCGTTGTGACTAGCGGTAGCACAGATACGCAGTATTTT; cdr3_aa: CSVVTSGSTDTQYF
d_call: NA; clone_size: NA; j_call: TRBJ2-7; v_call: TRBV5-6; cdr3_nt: TGTGCCAGCAGCCTGACAGGTCCTCACGAGCAGTACTTC; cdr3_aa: CASSLTGPHEQYF
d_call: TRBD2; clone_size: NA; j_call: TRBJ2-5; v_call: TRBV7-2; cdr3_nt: TGTGCCAGCAGCTCTGTGGGGGGACTAGTCATCAAAGAGACCCAGTACTTC; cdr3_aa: CASSSVGGLVIKETQYF
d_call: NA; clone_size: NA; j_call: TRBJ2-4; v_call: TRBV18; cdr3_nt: TGTGCCAGCTCACCTCCCCAAGGAAACATTCAGTACTTC; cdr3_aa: CASSPPQGNIQYF
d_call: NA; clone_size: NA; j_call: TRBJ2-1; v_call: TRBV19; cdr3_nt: TGTGCCAGTAGTAACGGGGGATACAATGAGCAGTTCTTC; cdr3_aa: CASSNGGYNEQFF
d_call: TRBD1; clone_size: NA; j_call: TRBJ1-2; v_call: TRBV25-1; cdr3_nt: TGTGCCAGCAGTGAATATTTCCTACAGGGGGCGAGCTATGGCTACACCTTC; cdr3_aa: CASSEYFLQGASYGYTF
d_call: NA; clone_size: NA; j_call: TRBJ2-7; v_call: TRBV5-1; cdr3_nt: TGCGCCAGCAGCTTGGCCGCGGAGGCCGCCTACGAGCAGTACTTC; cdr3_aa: CASSLAAEAAYEQYF
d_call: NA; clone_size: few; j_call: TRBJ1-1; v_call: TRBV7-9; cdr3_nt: TGTGCCAGCAGCTCGGGGGGAACGAACACTGAAGCTTTCTTT; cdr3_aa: CASSSGGTNTEAFF
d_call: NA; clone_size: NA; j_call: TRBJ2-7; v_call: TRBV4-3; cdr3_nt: TGCGCCAGCAGCCAAGATGCCCTGGGGGGAACAGAACACTACGAGCAGTACTTC; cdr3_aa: CASSQDALGGTEHYEQYF
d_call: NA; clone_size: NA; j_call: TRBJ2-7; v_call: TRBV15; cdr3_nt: TGTGCCACCAGCAGAGATCAGGGGGTCCCCGCGGGGGAGCAGTACTTC; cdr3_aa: CATSRDQGVPAGEQYF
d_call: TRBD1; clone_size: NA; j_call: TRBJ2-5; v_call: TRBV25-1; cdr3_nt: TGTGCCAGCAGTGATCCGGCAGGGGGCCCAGGAGGGGCAGAGACCCAGTACTTC; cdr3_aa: CASSDPAGGPGGAETQYF
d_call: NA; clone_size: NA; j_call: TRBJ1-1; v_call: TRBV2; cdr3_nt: TGTGCCAGCTCCATCCGGACTGAAGCTTTCTTT; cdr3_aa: CASSIRTEAFF
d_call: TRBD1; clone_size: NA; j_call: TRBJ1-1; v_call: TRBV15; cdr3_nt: TGTGCCACCAGCAGTGCTCCGACCTCCGGGACAGCGCTGAGTGAAGCTTTCTTT; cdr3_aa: CATSSAPTSGTALSEAFF
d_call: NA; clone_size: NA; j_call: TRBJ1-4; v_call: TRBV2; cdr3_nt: TGTGCCAGCAGGGAGGACAGCGAAAAACTGTTTTTT; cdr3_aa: CASREDSEKLFF
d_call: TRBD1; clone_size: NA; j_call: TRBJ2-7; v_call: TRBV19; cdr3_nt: TGTGCCAGTAGTGGGGACAGAACCTCCTCCTACGAGCAGTACTTC; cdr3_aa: CASSGDRTSSYEQYF
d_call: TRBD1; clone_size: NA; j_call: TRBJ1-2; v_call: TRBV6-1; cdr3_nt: TGTGCCAGCAGTGAGGGGGGACAGTTCTATGGCTACACCTTC; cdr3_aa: CASSEGGQFYGYTF
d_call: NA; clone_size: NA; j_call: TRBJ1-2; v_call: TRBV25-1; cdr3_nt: TGTGCCAGCAGTGAGGACTTAAACTATGGCTACACCTTC; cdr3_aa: CASSEDLNYGYTF
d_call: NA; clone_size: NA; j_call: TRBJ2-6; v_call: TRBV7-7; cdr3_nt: TGTGCTAGCAGCCCCCCCGGGGCTGGGGCCAACGTCCTGACTTTC; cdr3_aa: CASSPPGAGANVLTF
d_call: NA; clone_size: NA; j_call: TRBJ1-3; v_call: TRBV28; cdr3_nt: TGTGCCATCCAACCGGGACGCCGCTCTGGAAACACCATATATTTT; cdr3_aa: CAIQPGRRSGNTIYF
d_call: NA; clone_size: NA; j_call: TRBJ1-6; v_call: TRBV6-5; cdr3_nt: TGTGCCAGCACCCCCGGGTCATATAATTCACCCCTCCACTTT; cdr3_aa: CASTPGSYNSPLHF
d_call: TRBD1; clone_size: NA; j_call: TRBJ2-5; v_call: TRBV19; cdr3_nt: TGTGCCAGTAGTAACCGACCGGACAGGGGCGAAGAGACCCAGTACTTC; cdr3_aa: CASSNRPDRGEETQYF
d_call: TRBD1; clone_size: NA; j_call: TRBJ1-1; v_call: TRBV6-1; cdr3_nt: TGTGCCAGCAGTCTGACAGGGGGCACTGAAGCTTTCTTT; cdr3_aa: CASSLTGGTEAFF
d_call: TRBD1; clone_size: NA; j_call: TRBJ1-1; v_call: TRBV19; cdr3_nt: TGTGCCAGTATGGCGGACAGGGTGCACACTGAAGCTTTCTTT; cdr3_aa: CASMADRVHTEAFF
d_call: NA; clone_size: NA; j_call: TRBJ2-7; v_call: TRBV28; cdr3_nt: TGTGCCAGCAGTTTATCAGGAACCTACGAGCAGTACTTC; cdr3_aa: CASSLSGTYEQYF
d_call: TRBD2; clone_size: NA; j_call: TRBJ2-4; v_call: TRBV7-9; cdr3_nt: TGTGCCAGCAGCTTACGCGGGAGGGCCACTAAAAACATTCAGTACTTC; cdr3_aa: CASSLRGRATKNIQYF